Listed here are 3 T cell receptor beta chains from one sample, sequenced in a study of cytomegalovirus exposure and HLA in healthy donors. 13 Jbeta primers and 60 Vbeta primers were used for the PCR. Some clones are missing from TCRdb's copy, which holds only in-frame ones; the method was immunoSEQ multiplex PCR. The sample carries approximately 170,000 clones, roughly 80% recorded once. Sequencing was performed on PBMCs. The receptors originated from a human donor in good health.

The chain is built from TRBV10-1 and TRBJ2-2; D is perhaps TRBD1 (6 bases). The CDR3 totals 14 residues. In germline, CDR1 is WNHNN, CDR2 SYGVQD (reference sequence). V shed 6 bases and J shed 1 base, with 9 bases lying between them. The CDR3 sequence is CASRPGQNTGELFF. Here the CDR3 DNA reads TGCGCCAGCAGACCGGGACAGAACACCGGGGAGCTGTTTTTT.

This clone was counted only a few times. This sequence joins TRBV27 and TRBJ2-7; D is possibly TRBD2 (5 bases). V was cut by 1 base and J by 2 bases, with 15 bases left in between. The CDR3 consists of 16 residues. Germline values: CDR1 MNHEY, CDR2 SMNVEV (reference sequence). The CDR3 region is CASSLYSYGETYEQYF. The CDR3 DNA follows: TGTGCCAGCAGTTTATATTCCTACGGGGAGACCTACGAGCAGTACTTC.

Comment on this clone: One junction end disagrees with the germline gene, perhaps due to a read error. The chain is built from TRBV14 and TRBJ1-2, with 8 nucleotides matching TRBD1. The CDR3 runs 11 residues. From germline, CDR1 is SGHDN and CDR2 FVKESK. The DNA for the CDR3 is TGTGCCGGCAGGGGGCTTTTTGGCTACACCTTC. Translation: CAGRGLFGYTF.